This note documents a single T cell receptor beta chain sequence. What it binds is unknown. The data were obtained in a study of STAT5B mutations in CD4+ large granular lymphocyte leukemia. Study outcomes and limitations: Over 20% of private leukemic clonotypes occurred rarely in other patients' non-leukemic repertoires.

TCRdb's table, derived via immunoSEQ multiplex PCR, lists solely in-frame clones and lacks some. This sample carries 32,000 or so clones, around 85% of them seen once, and the ten largest clones take 4.4%. Deletions cut 2 bases from V and 9 bases from J, with 11 bases between. Per the germline V gene, CDR1 is SGHAT and CDR2 is FQNNGV. CDR3 length equals 13 residues. The sequence came from a human donor in good health. Sample: CD4+ T cells from blood buffy coats. This chain links TRBV11-2 with TRBJ1-3; perhaps TRBD1 as D (6 bases). The CDR3 nucleotides read TGTGCCAGCAGCTTAACAGGGTACGGCACCATATATTTT. Translating gives CASSLTGYGTIYF.